Sequencing of this T cell receptor beta chain was carried out in a study of long-term antiretroviral therapy in people with HIV. Study-wide findings and caveats: Participants lacked recorded data on ART adherence, viral resistance or therapy changes.

A remark on this clone: Its specificity is not known.

V gave up 2 bases and J gave up 6 bases; unmatched junction bases: 16. CDR1 and CDR2 (germline): SGDLS, YYNGEE. CDR3 length: 18 residues. The run of the v3.0 immunoSEQ assay was at survey level. The repertoire was sequenced with immunoSEQ multiplex PCR; TCRdb's copy has only in-frame clones and lacks some. The table includes 30,000 to 50,000 clones, approximately 86% detected once. Material: unsorted PBMCs, obtained just before starting antiretroviral therapy. The genes are TRBV9 and TRBJ2-3; 9 bases are a match to TRBD2. The origin of this receptor is a woman under 30 with HIV. DNA for the CDR3: TGTGCCAGCAGCGTGCGCTCCAAGGCTAGCGGGGCCGGCGATACGCAGTATTTT. It yields the protein CASSVRSKASGAGDTQYF. The full variable domain, in which reference TRBV9 and TRBJ2-3 provide the parts outside the CDR3, is DSGVTQTPKHLITATGQRVTLRCSPRSGDLSVYWYQQSLDQGLQFLIQYYNGEERAKGNILERFSAQQFPDLHSELNLSSLELGDSALYFCASSVRSKASGAGDTQYFGPGTRLTVL.